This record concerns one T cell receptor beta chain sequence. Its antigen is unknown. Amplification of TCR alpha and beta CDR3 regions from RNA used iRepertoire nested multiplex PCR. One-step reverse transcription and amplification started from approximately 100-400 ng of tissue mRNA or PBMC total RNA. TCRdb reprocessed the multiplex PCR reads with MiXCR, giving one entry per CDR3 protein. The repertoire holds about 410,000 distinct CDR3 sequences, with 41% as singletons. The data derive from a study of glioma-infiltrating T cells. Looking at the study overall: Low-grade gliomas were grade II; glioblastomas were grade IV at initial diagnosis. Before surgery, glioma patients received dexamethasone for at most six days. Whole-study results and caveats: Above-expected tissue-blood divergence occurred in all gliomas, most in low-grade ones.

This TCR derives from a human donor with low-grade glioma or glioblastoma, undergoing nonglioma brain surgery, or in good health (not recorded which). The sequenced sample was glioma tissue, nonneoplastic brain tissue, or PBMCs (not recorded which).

The CDR3 protein is CSVGAFGGEQFF. DNA of the CDR3: TGCAGCGTTGGGGCCTTTGGGGGGGAGCAGTTCTTC. The chain is built from TRBV29-1 and TRBJ2-1; D perhaps matches TRBD2 (6 bases). Germline V gene data show CDR1 as SQVTM and CDR2 as ANQGSEA. The CDR3 contains 12 residues. Trimming pared 4 bases from V and 10 bases from J, leaving 14 bases between.